These 21 T cell receptor beta chains share one sample of origin, sequenced in a study of blood T cell repertoires in COVID-19. TCRdb's table, derived via immunoSEQ multiplex PCR, lists solely in-frame clones and lacks some. The sample includes some 280,000 clones, around 90% of them seen just once. Sequenced sample: peripheral blood. The origin of the receptors is a woman aged 40 to 50 who had recovered from COVID-19.

The chain uses TRBV27 and TRBJ1-5, with 9 bases fitting TRBD1. In germline, CDR1 is MNHEY, CDR2 SMNVEV (reference sequence). V shed 5 bases, J shed 3 bases, and the junction held 5 bases outside the gene matches. The CDR3 totals 15 residues. The CDR3 sequence: CASSAGTGPNQPQHF. In DNA form, the CDR3 reads TGTGCCAGCAGTGCCGGGACAGGGCCCAATCAGCCCCAGCATTTT.

The chain uses TRBV15 and TRBJ1-5; D gene uncertain. Germline CDR1 LNHNV, CDR2 YYDKDF (reference sequence). The V and J ends lost 1 base and 2 bases respectively, with 12 bases between them. The CDR3 loop spans 16 amino acids. The CDR3 spells CATSRGELMRNQPQHF. The CDR3 DNA reads TGTGCCACCAGCAGAGGAGAATTAATGCGCAATCAGCCCCAGCATTTT.

V is TRBV9 and J is TRBJ2-4, with TRBD2 matching over 10 bases. Germline V gives CDR1 SGDLS, CDR2 YYNGEE. Losses at the gene ends were 1 base for V and 7 bases for J; bases not matched to a gene: 8. This CDR3 region has 16 residues. CDR3: CASSVFPSGSGNIQYF. The CDR3 region has the DNA TGTGCCAGCAGCGTATTCCCTAGCGGGAGCGGGAACATTCAGTACTTC.

The CDR3 protein is CASSQSGGPEAFF. Here the CDR3 DNA reads TGTGCCAGCAGTCAGTCCGGGGGGCCTGAAGCTTTCTTT. V and J are TRBV6-5 and TRBJ1-1; tentative D call: TRBD1 (6 bases). This CDR3 comprises 13 residues. CDR1 is MNHEY, CDR2 SVGAGI, per germline. V lost 5 bases and J lost 6, with 13 bases in between.

The V gene is TRBV30, the J gene TRBJ2-2; 11 bases fit TRBD2. This CDR3 region has 15 residues. CDR1 and CDR2 (germline): GTSNPN, SVGIG (reference sequence). Losses at the gene ends were 3 bases for V and 8 bases for J; bases not matched to a gene: 8. CDR3 bases: TGTGCCTGGAGACAACTAGCGGGGGCCATAGGGGAGCTGTTTTTT. Its protein is CAWRQLAGAIGELFF.

Only a few counts were recorded for this clone. The chain couples TRBV7-9 to TRBJ1-4; D possibly corresponds to TRBD1 (6 bases). CDR3 length: 13 amino acids. Trimming shortened V by 4 bases and J by 8 bases, and 11 bases separated the two germline ends. CDR1 SEHNR and CDR2 FQNEAQ come from the germline V gene (reference sequence). This CDR3 reads CASSSPGDEKLFF. Written as DNA, the CDR3 is TGTGCCAGCAGCTCCCCAGGGGACGAAAAACTGTTTTTT.

The genes are TRBV3-1 (or the pseudogene TRBV3-2) and TRBJ2-7, with TRBD2 identical over 8 bases. Germline trimming cut 3 bases from V and 1 base from J; bases unmatched to any gene: 2. This CDR3 has 14 amino acids. CDR1 is LGHDT and CDR2 is YNNKEL in the germline V gene (reference sequence). This chain's CDR3 is CASSQGLESYEQYF. The DNA of the CDR3 is TGTGCCAGCAGCCAGGGACTAGAATCCTACGAGCAGTACTTC.

The V gene is TRBV30, the J gene TRBJ2-3; TRBD2 matches at 7 bases. Trimming took 2 bases from V and 4 from J; bases not matched to a gene: 9. Germline V CDR1 and CDR2: GTSNPN, SVGIG (reference sequence). This CDR3 spans 15 amino acids. Here the CDR3 DNA reads TGTGCCTGGAGTTTCGGCGGGAGCGGAGCAGATACGCAGTATTTT. Translated, it gives CAWSFGGSGADTQYF. The full variable domain, with the rest looked up from reference TRBV30 and TRBJ2-3, is SQTIHQWPATLVQPVGSPLSLECTVEGTSNPNLYWYRQAAGRGLQLLFYSVGIGQISSEVPQNLSASRPQDRQFILSSKKLLLSDSGFYLCAWSFGGSGADTQYFGPGTRLTVL.

The rearrangement uses TRBV7-6 and TRBJ2-1; 12 bases line up with TRBD2. From germline, CDR1 is SGHVS and CDR2 FNYEAQ. Trimming removed 1 base from V and 8 bases from J; junction bases left unmatched: 3. The CDR3 contains 15 residues. The CDR3 sequence: CASSLVASGRDEQFF. The CDR3 coding sequence is TGTGCCAGCAGCTTAGTGGCTAGCGGGAGGGATGAGCAGTTCTTC. The complete variable domain, with remaining parts taken from reference TRBV7-6 and TRBJ2-1, reads GAGVSQSPRYKVTKRGQDVALRCDPISGHVSLYWYRQALGQGPEFLTYFNYEAQQDKSGLPNDRFSAERPEGSISTLTIQRTEQRDSAMYRCASSLVASGRDEQFFGPGTRLTVL.

This sequence joins TRBV6-2 or TRBV6-3 and TRBJ1-1, with 7 bases that match TRBD1. The CDR3 consists of 14 residues. Germline CDR1 is MNHEY and CDR2 is SVGEGT. The J segment lost 4 bases and the V segment lost 6 bases, leaving 8 bases of the junction unmatched. CDR3 sequence reads: CASSDPDRATEAFF. The CDR3 nucleotides read TGTGCCAGCAGCGATCCCGACAGGGCCACTGAAGCTTTCTTT.

The genes are TRBV19 and TRBJ2-5, with D possibly matching TRBD1 (5 bases). Germline V gene data show CDR1 as LNHDA and CDR2 as SQIVND (reference sequence). The CDR3 has 16 residues. The V end was cut by 3 bases, the J end by 4 bases, with 18 bases between. As DNA, the CDR3 is TGTGCCAGTAGTATGGTCTCTGGGCAGGGCGCAGAGACCCAGTACTTC. It is translated as CASSMVSGQGAETQYF.

The rearrangement joins TRBV29-1 to TRBJ2-7, with 7 bases fitting TRBD1. The germline gives CDR1 SQVTM, CDR2 ANQGSEA. The CDR3 length is 13 residues. V lost 6 bases and J lost 3; bases outside the gene matches: 8. The CDR3 here is CSVIDRVGYEQYF. CDR3 nucleotides: TGCAGCGTGATTGACAGGGTAGGCTACGAGCAGTACTTC.

The V gene is TRBV18, the J gene TRBJ2-5, with D unresolved. The CDR3 is 13 residues long. With 2 bases removed from V and 2 bases from J, the gap between germline ends came to 6 bases. From germline, CDR1 is KGHSH and CDR2 LQKENI. In DNA, the CDR3 is TGTGCCAGCTCACCAGCTACTCAAGAGACCCAGTACTTC. Translation: CASSPATQETQYF. Together with reference TRBV18 and TRBJ2-5, the CDR3 gives the full variable domain: NAGVMQNPRHLVRRRGQEARLRCSPMKGHSHVYWYRQLPEEGLKFMVYLQKENIIDESGMPKERFSAEFPKEGPSILRIQQVVRGDSAAYFCASSPATQETQYFGPGTRLLVL.

The chain recombines TRBV24-1 with TRBJ1-5, with a weak D call TRBD1 (6 bases). Germline V gives CDR1 KGHDR, CDR2 SFDVKD. V was cut by 7 bases and J by 4 bases, with 13 bases left in between. The CDR3 has 14 residues. This CDR3 is CATRIRTDNQPQHF. In DNA form, the CDR3 reads TGTGCCACCAGGATAAGGACAGATAATCAGCCCCAGCATTTT.

This clone was recorded only once. The genes are TRBV7-8 and TRBJ2-5, with 7 positions matching TRBD1. The CDR3 runs to 16 residues. The V gene end was trimmed by 5 bases and the J gene end by 5 bases; junction bases not matched to a gene: 14. Germline CDR1 SGHVS, CDR2 FQNEAQ. CDR3 DNA: TGTGCCAGCAGCCCGCGACAGGGTAGGATGGGGGAGACCCAGTACTTC. It codes for CASSPRQGRMGETQYF.

The rearrangement joins TRBV3-1 (or the pseudogene TRBV3-2) to TRBJ1-6, with a tentative D call TRBD1 (5 bases). Germline CDR1 is LGHDT and CDR2 is YNNKEL (reference sequence). Trimming removed 4 bases from V and 7 bases from J, with 17 bases in between. The CDR3 is 16 residues long. This CDR3 reads CASSLHPGGNNSPLHF. The CDR3 nucleotides are TGTGCCAGCAGCCTACACCCGGGGGGGAACAATTCACCCCTCCACTTT.

This rearrangement joins TRBV28 to TRBJ2-7; 7 bases align to TRBD1. J was trimmed by 6 bases and V by 7 bases; bases with no gene match: 6. The CDR3 covers 12 residues. From germline, CDR1 is MDHEN and CDR2 SYDVKM. The CDR3 DNA reads TGTGCCAGCAAAACAGGGGACCGCGAGCAGTACTTC. Encoded protein: CASKTGDREQYF.

The gene calls are TRBV28 and TRBJ2-3; 10 bases line up with TRBD1. Germline assignment: CDR1 MDHEN and CDR2 SYDVKM. J was trimmed by 8 bases and V by 4 bases; bases with no gene match: 9. This CDR3 has 15 amino acids. CDR3 sequence (DNA): TGTGCCAGCAGTTCGGGACAGGGGCAATTTAGTACGCAGTATTTT. It specifies CASSSGQGQFSTQYF.

The chain employs TRBV27 and TRBJ2-3; D perhaps matches TRBD1 (5 bases). V lost 5 bases and J 1 base, leaving 10 bases between the germline ends. The CDR3 totals 14 residues. Germline loops: CDR1 MNHEY, CDR2 SMNVEV (reference sequence). The CDR3 reads CASSGAVRTDTQYF. CDR3 DNA sequence: TGTGCCAGCAGTGGGGCGGTCCGCACAGATACGCAGTATTTT.

This rearrangement joins TRBV19 to TRBJ1-4; the D is unclear. V lost 4 bases and J lost 7, with 10 bases in between. The CDR3 consists of 13 residues. CDR1 LNHDA and CDR2 SQIVND come from the germline V gene (reference sequence). The CDR3 coding sequence is TGTGCCAGTAGTAAGGAGCCGGGTGAAAAACTGTTTTTT. Amino acids: CASSKEPGEKLFF.

The chain links TRBV5-5 to TRBJ2-2; 11 bases line up with TRBD2. The germline gives CDR1 SGHKS, CDR2 YYEKEE (reference sequence). CDR3 length: 17 residues. V was clipped by 2 bases and J by 2 bases; unmatched bases: 5. This CDR3 is CASSFDSGRANTGELFF. The CDR3 DNA sequence: TGTGCCAGCAGCTTTGATAGCGGGAGGGCTAACACCGGGGAGCTGTTTTTT.